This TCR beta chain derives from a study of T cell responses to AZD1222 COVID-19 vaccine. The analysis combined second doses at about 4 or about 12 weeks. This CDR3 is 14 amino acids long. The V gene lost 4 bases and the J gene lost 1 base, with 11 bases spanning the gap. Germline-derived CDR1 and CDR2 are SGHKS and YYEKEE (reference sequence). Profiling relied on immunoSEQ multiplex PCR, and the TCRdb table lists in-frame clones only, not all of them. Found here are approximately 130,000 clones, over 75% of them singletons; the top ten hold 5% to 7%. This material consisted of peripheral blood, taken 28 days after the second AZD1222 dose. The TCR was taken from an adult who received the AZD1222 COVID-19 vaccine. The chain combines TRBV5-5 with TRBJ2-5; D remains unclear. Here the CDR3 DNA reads TGTGCCAGCAGCCTCAACCCGGCCCAAGAGACCCAGTACTTC. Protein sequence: CASSLNPAQETQYF. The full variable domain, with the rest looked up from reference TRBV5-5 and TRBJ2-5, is DAGVTQSPTHLIKTRGQQVTLRCSPISGHKSVSWYQQVLGQGPQFIFQYYEKEERGRGNFPDRFSARQFPNYSSELNVNALLLGDSALYLCASSLNPAQETQYFGPGTRLLVL.